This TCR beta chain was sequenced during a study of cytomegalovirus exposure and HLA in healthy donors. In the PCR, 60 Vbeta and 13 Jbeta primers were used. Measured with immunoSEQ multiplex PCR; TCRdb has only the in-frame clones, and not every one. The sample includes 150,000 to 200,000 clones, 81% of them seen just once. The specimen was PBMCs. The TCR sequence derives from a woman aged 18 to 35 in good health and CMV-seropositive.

The CDR3 is CASSLSTYNEQFF. CDR3 coding DNA: TGTGCCAGCAGTTTATCGACTTACAATGAGCAGTTCTTC. The rearrangement links TRBV28 to TRBJ2-1; D remains ambiguous. The V gene's germline CDR1 is MDHEN and CDR2 SYDVKM. This CDR3 has 13 residues. V was pared by 1 base and J by 4 bases, with 5 bases between.